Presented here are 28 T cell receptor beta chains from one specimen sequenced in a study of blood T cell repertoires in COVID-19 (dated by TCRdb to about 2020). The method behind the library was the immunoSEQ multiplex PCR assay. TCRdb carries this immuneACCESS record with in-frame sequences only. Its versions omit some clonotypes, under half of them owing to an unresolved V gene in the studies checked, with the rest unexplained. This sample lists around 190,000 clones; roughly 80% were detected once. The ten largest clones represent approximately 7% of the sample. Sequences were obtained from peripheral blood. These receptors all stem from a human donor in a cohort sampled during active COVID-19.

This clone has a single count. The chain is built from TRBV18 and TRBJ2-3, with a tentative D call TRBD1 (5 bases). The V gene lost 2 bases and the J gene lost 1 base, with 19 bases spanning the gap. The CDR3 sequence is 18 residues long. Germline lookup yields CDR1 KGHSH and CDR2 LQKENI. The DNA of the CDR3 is TGTGCCAGCTCACCATTTTTCCGACAGCTCTCTGGCACAGATACGCAGTATTTT. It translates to CASSPFFRQLSGTDTQYF.

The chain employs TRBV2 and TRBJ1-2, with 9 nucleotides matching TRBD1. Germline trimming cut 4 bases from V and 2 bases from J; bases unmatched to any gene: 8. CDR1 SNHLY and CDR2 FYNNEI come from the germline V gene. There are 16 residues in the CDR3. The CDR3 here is CASSVSQGAGNYGYTF. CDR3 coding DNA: TGTGCCAGCAGTGTGTCACAGGGGGCGGGGAACTATGGCTACACCTTC.

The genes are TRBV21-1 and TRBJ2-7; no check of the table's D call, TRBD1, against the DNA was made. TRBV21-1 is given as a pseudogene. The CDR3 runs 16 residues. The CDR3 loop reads CARGDRFCLRAYEQYF. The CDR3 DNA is TGTGCCAGGGGGGACAGGTTTTGTTTAAGGGCCTACGAGCAGTACTTC.

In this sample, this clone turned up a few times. CDR3 sequence: CASSIRVDVEGLGQPQHF. The DNA of the CDR3 is TGTGCCAGTAGTATTAGGGTTGATGTCGAGGGCTTGGGTCAGCCCCAGCATTTT. V is TRBV19 and J is TRBJ1-5; D unresolved. The CDR3 covers 18 residues. Germline V gene sequence: CDR1 LNHDA, CDR2 SQIVND (reference sequence). Trimming took off 3 bases at V and 6 bases at J, with 24 bases between the two ends.

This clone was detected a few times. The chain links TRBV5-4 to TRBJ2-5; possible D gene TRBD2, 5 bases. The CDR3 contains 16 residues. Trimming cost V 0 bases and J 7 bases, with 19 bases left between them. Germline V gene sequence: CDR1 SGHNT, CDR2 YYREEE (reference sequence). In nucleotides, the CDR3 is TGTGCCAGCAGCTTGGGGCAGGACTCCTCTAAAGCGACCCAGTACTTC. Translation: CASSLGQDSSKATQYF. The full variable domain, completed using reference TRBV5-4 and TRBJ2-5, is ETGVTQSPTHLIKTRGQQVTLRCSSQSGHNTVSWYQQALGQGPQFIFQYYREEENGRGNFPPRFSGLQFPNYSSELNVNALELDDSALYLCASSLGQDSSKATQYFGPGTRLLVL.

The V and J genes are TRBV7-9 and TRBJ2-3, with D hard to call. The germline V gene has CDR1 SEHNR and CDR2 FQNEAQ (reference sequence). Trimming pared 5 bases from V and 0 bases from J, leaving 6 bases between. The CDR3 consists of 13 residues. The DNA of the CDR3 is TGTGCCAGCAGCCACGCGAGCACAGATACGCAGTATTTT. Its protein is CASSHASTDTQYF.

The CDR3: CASSFRRTSGVTDTQYF. In DNA form, the CDR3 reads TGCGCCAGCAGCTTCCGCAGGACTAGCGGGGTTACAGATACGCAGTATTTT. This chain uses TRBV5-1 with TRBJ2-3; 12 nucleotides align to TRBD2. CDR1 is SGHRS and CDR2 is YFSETQ in the germline V gene. Unmatched junction bases numbered 7, after V lost 2 bases and J lost 3 bases. This CDR3 contains 17 residues.

The CDR3 is CSARDGHEQYF. The CDR3 DNA reads as TGCAGTGCTAGAGATGGGCACGAGCAGTACTTC. The chain combines TRBV20-1 with TRBJ2-7, with D hard to call. The CDR3 consists of 11 residues. Germline V gene lookup returns CDR1 DFQATT and CDR2 SNEGSKA (reference sequence). The V and J ends lost 0 bases and 5 bases respectively, with 5 bases between them.

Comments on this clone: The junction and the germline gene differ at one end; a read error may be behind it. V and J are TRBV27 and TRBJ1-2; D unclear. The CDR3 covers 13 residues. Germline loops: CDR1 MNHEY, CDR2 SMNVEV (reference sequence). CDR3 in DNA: TGTGCCAGCAGTGTTATGAGAGGCTCGGGTCAACTTTTC. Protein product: CASSVMRGSGQLF.

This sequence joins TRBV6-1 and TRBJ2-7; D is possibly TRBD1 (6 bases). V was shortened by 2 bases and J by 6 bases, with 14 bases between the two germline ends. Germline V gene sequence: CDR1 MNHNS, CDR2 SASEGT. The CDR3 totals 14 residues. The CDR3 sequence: CASSELDRLPEQYF. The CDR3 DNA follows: TGTGCCAGCAGTGAACTGGACAGACTTCCCGAGCAGTACTTC.

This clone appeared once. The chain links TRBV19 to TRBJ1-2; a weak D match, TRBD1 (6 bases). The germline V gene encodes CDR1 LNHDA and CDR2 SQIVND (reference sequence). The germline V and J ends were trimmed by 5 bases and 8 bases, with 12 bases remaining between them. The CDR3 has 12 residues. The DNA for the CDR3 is TGTGCCAGTAGTGGGGGGGGCGACGGCTACACCTTC. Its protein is CASSGGGDGYTF.

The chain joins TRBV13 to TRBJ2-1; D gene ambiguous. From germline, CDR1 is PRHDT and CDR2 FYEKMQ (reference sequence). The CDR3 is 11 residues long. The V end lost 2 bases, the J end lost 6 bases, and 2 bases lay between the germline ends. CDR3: CASSLRNEQFF. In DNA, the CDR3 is TGTGCCAGCAGCTTACGCAATGAGCAGTTCTTC.

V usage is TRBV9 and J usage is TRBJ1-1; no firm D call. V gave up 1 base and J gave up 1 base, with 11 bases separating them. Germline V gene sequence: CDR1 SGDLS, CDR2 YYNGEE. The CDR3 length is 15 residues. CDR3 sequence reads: CASSVSGSSNTEAFF. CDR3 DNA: TGTGCCAGCAGCGTATCGGGAAGTTCGAACACTGAAGCTTTCTTT.

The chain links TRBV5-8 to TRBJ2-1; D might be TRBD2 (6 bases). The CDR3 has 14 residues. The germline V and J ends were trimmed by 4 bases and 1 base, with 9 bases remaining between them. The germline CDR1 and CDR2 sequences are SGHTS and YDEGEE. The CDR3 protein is CASSLGGSYNEQFF. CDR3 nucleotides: TGTGCCAGCAGCCTTGGGGGGTCCTACAATGAGCAGTTCTTC.

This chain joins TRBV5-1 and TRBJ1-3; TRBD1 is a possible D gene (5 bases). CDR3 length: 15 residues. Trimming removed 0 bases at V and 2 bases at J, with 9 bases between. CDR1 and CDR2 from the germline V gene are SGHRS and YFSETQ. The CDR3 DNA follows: TGCGCCAGCAGCTTGGTCAGGGCACCTGGAAACACCATATATTTT. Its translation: CASSLVRAPGNTIYF.

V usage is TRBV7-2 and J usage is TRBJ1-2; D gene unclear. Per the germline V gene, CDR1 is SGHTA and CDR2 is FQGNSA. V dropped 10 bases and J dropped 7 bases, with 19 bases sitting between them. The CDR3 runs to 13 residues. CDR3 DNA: TGTGCCACCAACCCTTTTGAATTCGGTGGCTACACCTTC. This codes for CATNPFEFGGYTF.

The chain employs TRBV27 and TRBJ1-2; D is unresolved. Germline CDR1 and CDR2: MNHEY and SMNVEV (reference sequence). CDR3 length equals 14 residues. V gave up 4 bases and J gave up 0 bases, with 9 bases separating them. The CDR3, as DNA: TGTGCCAGCAGTTCGGGAGGGCCTAACTATGGCTACACCTTC. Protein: CASSSGGPNYGYTF.

The DNA for the CDR3 is TGTGCCAGCAGCGTAGGAGGGCGGGATGAGCAGTTCTTC. Protein: CASSVGGRDEQFF. V is TRBV9 and J is TRBJ2-1; the D gene is possibly TRBD2 (5 bases). This CDR3 is 13 amino acids long. Trimming stripped 0 bases from V and 8 bases from J, with 9 bases between. Germline CDR1 and CDR2: SGDLS and YYNGEE.

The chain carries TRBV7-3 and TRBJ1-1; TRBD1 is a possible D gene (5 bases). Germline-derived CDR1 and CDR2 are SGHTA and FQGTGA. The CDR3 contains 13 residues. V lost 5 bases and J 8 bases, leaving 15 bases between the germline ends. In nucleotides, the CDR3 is TGTGCCAGCAGCCTCCGGTGGGGGGAGGAAGCTTTCTTT. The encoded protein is CASSLRWGEEAFF.

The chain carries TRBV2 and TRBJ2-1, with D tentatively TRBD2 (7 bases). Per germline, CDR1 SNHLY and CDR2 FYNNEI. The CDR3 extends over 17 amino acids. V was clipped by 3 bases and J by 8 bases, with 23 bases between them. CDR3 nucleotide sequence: TGTGCCAGCAGTGATAAGGCCGGAGGGGGGGCGGAGGATGAGCAGTTCTTC. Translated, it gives CASSDKAGGGAEDEQFF.

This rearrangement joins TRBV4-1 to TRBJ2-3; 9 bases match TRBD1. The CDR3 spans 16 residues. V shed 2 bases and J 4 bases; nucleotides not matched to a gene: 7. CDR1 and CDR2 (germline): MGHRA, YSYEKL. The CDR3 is CASSQLFGQGPDTQYF. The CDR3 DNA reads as TGCGCCAGCAGCCAACTCTTCGGACAGGGGCCAGATACGCAGTATTTT.

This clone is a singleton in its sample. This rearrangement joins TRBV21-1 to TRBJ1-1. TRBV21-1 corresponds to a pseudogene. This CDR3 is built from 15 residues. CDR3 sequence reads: CASSKKGGAVTEAFF. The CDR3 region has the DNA TGTGCCAGCAGCAAAAAGGGGGGGGCGGTTACTGAAGCTTTCTTT.

CDR3 in amino acids: CASRGQVNQPQHF. The CDR3, as DNA: TGTGCCAGCCGAGGACAAGTTAATCAGCCCCAGCATTTT. The genes are TRBV5-4 and TRBJ1-5; D is possibly TRBD1 (5 bases). The germline V and J ends were trimmed by 7 bases and 4 bases, with 12 bases remaining between them. Germline CDR1 reads SGHNT; CDR2 reads YYREEE (reference sequence). The CDR3 is 13 residues long.

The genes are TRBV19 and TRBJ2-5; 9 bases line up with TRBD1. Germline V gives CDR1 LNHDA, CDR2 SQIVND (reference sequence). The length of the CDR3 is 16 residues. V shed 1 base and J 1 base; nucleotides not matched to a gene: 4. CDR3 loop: CASSIAQTGGQETQYF. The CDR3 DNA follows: TGTGCCAGTAGTATAGCCCAGACAGGGGGCCAAGAGACCCAGTACTTC.

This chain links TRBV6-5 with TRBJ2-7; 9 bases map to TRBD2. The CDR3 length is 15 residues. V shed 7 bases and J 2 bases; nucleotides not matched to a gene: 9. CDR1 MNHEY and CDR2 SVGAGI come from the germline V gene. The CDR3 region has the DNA TGTGCCAGCACAAGAAAAGTAGCGGGGGCCTACGAGCAGTACTTC. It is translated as CASTRKVAGAYEQYF.

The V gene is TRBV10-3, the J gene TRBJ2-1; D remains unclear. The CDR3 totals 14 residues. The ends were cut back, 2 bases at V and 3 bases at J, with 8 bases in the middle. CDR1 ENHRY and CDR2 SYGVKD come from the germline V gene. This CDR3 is CAISEGLVYNEQFF. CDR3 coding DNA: TGTGCCATCAGTGAGGGTCTAGTCTACAATGAGCAGTTCTTC.

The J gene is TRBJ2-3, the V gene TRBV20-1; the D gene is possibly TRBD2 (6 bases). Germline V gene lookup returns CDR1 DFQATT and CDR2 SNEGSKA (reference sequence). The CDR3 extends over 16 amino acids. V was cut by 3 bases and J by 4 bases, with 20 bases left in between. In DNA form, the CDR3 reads TGCAGTGCTAGTGAAACGGGGGACCCGACCGCAGATACGCAGTATTTT. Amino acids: CSASETGDPTADTQYF.

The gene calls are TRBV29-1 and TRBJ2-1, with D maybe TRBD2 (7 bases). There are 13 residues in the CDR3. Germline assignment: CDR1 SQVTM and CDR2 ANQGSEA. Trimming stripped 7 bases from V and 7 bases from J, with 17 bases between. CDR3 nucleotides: TGCAGCGCCGAAAGGGGGGGTCAGAATGAGCAGTTCTTC. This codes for CSAERGGQNEQFF.